This T cell receptor (beta chain) was documented in a study of T cell repertoires in cytomegalovirus infection. Whole-study context: TCR beta signatures that were public indicated CMV infection and matching HLA type. Broader study findings: Ex vivo responses were dominated by HLA-C-restricted CMV-specific TCR beta clonotypes. People with CMV and the relevant HLA were identified by cumulative public TCR beta family frequency.

CDR1 and CDR2 from the germline V gene are SGHVS and FQNEAQ. The CDR3 length is 18 residues. After removal of 4 bases from V and 2 bases from J, the junction contained 13 bases not matched to a gene. TCRdb fed the reads into MiXCR, producing one record per CDR3 protein. The sample includes 300,000 to 400,000 distinct CDR3 sequences, less than 20% seen only once; the top ten take about 10%. This clonotype was observed many times. Its antigen is not known. The clonotype comes from a human donor in good health (CMV status not recorded). Some clones in this sample may be carry-over from other donors' samples. The sequenced sample was PBMCs. This rearrangement joins TRBV7-8 to TRBJ2-7; 11 bases fit TRBD2. CDR3 sequence (DNA): TGTGCCAGCAGCTCAAGACACGTAACTAGCGGGGGAACCTACGAGCAGTACTTC. This sequence encodes CASSSRHVTSGGTYEQYF.